Shown below are 9 T cell receptor beta chains from a single sample sequenced in a study of OX40 agonist ivuxolimab in advanced cancers. Sequencing used immunoSEQ multiplex PCR; TCRdb keeps in-frame clones, though not all of them. The repertoire holds over 8,500 clones, with around 86% as singletons. The sample consisted of CD4+ or CD8+ T cells sorted from blood, taken in a trial of the OX40 agonist ivuxolimab. The receptors come from an adult with an advanced solid tumor such as melanoma, head and neck, liver or kidney cancer.

This chain links TRBV7-2 with TRBJ2-3; D is uncertain. In germline, CDR1 is SGHTA, CDR2 FQGNSA. Trimming took 3 bases from V and 0 from J, leaving 10 bases between them. The CDR3 runs 15 residues. CDR3 coding DNA: TGTGCCAGCAGCTTCATTAGCCCTAGCACAGATACGCAGTATTTT. It codes for CASSFISPSTDTQYF.

The rearrangement links TRBV9 to TRBJ2-1; D gene uncertain. The CDR3 is made up of 13 amino acids. Deletions cut 2 bases from V and 6 bases from J, with 9 bases between. The germline V gene has CDR1 SGDLS and CDR2 YYNGEE. The CDR3 bases are TGTGCCAGCAGCGTCTCGCGAAGCAATGAGCAGTTCTTC. Its translation is CASSVSRSNEQFF.

J is TRBJ1-5 and V is TRBV11-2; D might be TRBD1 (6 bases). Germline V lookup: CDR1 SGHAT, CDR2 FQNNGV. The CDR3 totals 14 residues. Trimming shortened V by 6 bases and J by 6 bases, and 15 bases separated the two germline ends. The CDR3 coding sequence is TGTGCCAGCAGTCACACAGGGTCCGGTCAGCCCCAGCATTTT. This encodes CASSHTGSGQPQHF.

This rearrangement joins TRBV18 to TRBJ1-2, with TRBD1 matching 8 bases. The CDR3 is 15 amino acids. The junction had 5 bases not matched to a gene; V was cut back by 1 base and J by 4 bases. CDR1 KGHSH and CDR2 LQKENI come from the germline V gene. The CDR3 reads CASSPRRDRFYGYTF. The CDR3 DNA reads as TGTGCCAGCTCACCACGAAGGGACAGGTTCTATGGCTACACCTTC.

V is TRBV4-2 and J is TRBJ1-1; 7 nucleotides line up with TRBD1. The V gene end was trimmed by 2 bases and the J gene end by 1 base; junction bases not matched to a gene: 4. The germline gives CDR1 LGHNA, CDR2 YNFKEQ. This CDR3 has 15 residues. CDR3 sequence (DNA): TGTGCCAGCAGCCAACCCAGGGGGGCGAACACTGAAGCTTTCTTT. Encoded protein: CASSQPRGANTEAFF.

V is TRBV5-4 and J is TRBJ2-1; D is perhaps TRBD1 or TRBD2 (5 bases each). CDR3 length equals 14 residues. CDR1 is SGHNT, CDR2 YYREEE, per germline (reference sequence). The V and J ends lost 3 bases and 6 bases respectively, with 13 bases between them. DNA of the CDR3: TGTGCCAGCAGCTGGGGACCTCCACCCAATGAGCAGTTCTTC. Its translation: CASSWGPPPNEQFF.

The rearrangement links TRBV30 to TRBJ2-1; D perhaps matches TRBD2 (5 bases). The CDR3 runs to 15 residues. Trimming left V 7 bases short and J 7 bases short, with 23 bases between. Germline loops: CDR1 GTSNPN, CDR2 SVGIG (reference sequence). DNA of the CDR3: TGTGCCTTCGCGGGTACACCCCCCAGGTGGAATGAGCAGTTCTTC. Its protein is CAFAGTPPRWNEQFF.

This sequence joins TRBV9 and TRBJ1-2; TRBD1 agrees at 7 bases. The CDR3 has 15 residues. Losses at the gene ends were 3 bases for V and 0 bases for J; bases not matched to a gene: 5. From germline, CDR1 is SGDLS and CDR2 YYNGEE. The CDR3 DNA is TGTGCCAGCAGCGCTTGGGACAGCTCTAACTATGGCTACACCTTC. It yields the protein CASSAWDSSNYGYTF.

V is TRBV7-9 and J is TRBJ2-5; 12 bases fit TRBD1. Germline assignment: CDR1 SEHNR and CDR2 FQNEAQ (reference sequence). The CDR3 contains 14 residues. With V trimmed by 9 bases and J by 4 bases, 6 bases remained unmatched. CDR3 amino acids: CASIGTGGTETQYF. The CDR3 nucleotides are TGTGCCAGTATAGGGACAGGGGGCACAGAGACCCAGTACTTC.